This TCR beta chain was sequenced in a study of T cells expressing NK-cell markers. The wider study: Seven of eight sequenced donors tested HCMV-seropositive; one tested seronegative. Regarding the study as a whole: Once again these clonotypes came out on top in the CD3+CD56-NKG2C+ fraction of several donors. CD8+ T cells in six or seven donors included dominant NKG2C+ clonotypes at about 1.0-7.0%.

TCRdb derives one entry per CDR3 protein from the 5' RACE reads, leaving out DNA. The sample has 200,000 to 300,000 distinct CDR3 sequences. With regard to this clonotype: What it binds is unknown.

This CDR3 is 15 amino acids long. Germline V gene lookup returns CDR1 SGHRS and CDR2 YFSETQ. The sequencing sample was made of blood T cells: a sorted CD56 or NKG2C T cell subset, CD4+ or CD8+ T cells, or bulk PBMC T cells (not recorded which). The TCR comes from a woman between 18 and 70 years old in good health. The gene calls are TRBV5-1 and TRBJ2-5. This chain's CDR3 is CASSFGPADQETQYF.